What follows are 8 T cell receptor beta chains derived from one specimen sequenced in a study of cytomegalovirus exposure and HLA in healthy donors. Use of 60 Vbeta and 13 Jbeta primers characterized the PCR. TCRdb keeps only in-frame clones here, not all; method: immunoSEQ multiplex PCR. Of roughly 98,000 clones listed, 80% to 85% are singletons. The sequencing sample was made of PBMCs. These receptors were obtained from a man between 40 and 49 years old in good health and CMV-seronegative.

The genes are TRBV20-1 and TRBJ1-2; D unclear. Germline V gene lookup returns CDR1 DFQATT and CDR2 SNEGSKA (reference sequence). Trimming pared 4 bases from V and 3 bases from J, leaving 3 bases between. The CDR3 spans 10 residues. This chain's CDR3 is CSAKHYGYTF. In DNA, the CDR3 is TGCAGTGCTAAGCACTATGGCTACACCTTC.

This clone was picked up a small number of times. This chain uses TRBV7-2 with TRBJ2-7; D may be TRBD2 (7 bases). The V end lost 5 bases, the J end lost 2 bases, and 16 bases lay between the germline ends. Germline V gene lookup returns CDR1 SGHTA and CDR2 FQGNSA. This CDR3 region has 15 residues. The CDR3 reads CASSLGGGAPYEQYF. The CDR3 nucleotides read TGTGCCAGCAGCCTAGGGGGGGGCGCTCCCTACGAGCAGTACTTC.

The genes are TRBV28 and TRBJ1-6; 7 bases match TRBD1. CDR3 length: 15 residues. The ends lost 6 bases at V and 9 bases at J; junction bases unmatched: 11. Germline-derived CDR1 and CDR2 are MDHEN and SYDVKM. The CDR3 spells CASSYSNTGVSPLHF. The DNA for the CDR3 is TGTGCCAGCAGCTACTCGAACACAGGGGTTTCACCCCTCCACTTT.

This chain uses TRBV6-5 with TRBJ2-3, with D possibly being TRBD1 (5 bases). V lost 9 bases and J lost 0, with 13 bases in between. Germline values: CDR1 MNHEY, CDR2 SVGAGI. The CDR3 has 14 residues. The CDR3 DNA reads TGTGCCAGTTGTGGTGGGGCTAGCACAGATACGCAGTATTTT. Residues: CASCGGASTDTQYF.

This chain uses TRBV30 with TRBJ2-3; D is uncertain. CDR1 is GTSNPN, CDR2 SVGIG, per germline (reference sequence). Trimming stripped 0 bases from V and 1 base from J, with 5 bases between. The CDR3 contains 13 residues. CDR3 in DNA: TGTGCCTGGAGTGTGTCGGGCACAGATACGCAGTATTTT. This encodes CAWSVSGTDTQYF.

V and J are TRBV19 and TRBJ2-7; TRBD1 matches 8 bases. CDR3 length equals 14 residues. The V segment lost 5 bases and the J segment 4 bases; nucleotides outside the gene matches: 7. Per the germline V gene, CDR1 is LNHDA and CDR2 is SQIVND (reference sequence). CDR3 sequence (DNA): TGTGCCAGTAGTCGGGACAGGAGGCAATACGAGCAGTACTTC. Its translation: CASSRDRRQYEQYF.

CDR3 residues: CASASLVAGSGDTQYF. Here the CDR3 DNA reads TGTGCCAGCGCATCACTGGTCGCCGGATCGGGAGATACGCAGTATTTT. J is TRBJ2-3 and V is TRBV28; D unclear. Germline CDR1 is MDHEN and CDR2 is SYDVKM. The CDR3 covers 16 residues. V shed 8 bases and J shed 5 bases, with 23 bases lying between them.

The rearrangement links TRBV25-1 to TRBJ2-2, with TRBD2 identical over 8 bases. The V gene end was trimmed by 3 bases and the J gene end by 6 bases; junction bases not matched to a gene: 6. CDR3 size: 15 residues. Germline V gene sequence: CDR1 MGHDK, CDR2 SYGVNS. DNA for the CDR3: TGTGCCAGCAGTGATCCGGGGGGGCCGTCCGGGGAGCTGTTTTTT. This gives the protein CASSDPGGPSGELFF.